The 14 T cell receptor beta chains reported below all come from one sample, sequenced in a study of blood T cell repertoires in COVID-19. Profiling relied on immunoSEQ multiplex PCR, and the TCRdb table lists in-frame clones only, not all of them. This repertoire shows 70,000 to 95,000 clones, 60% to 80% found once; its top ten account for roughly 38%. The sequenced material came from peripheral blood. The receptors shown here come from a man in his fifties or sixties with COVID-19, enrolled during active disease.

V is TRBV7-2 and J is TRBJ2-1; TRBD1 matches at 10 bases. The CDR3 contains 15 residues. Germline CDR1 SGHTA, CDR2 FQGNSA. Germline trimming cut 7 bases from V and 1 base from J; bases unmatched to any gene: 4. The CDR3 spells CASTRGQGSYNEQFF. The CDR3 region has the DNA TGTGCCAGCACGCGGGGACAGGGGTCCTACAATGAGCAGTTCTTC. The variable domain in full, with the rest retrieved from reference TRBV7-2 and TRBJ2-1, is GAGVSQSPSNKVTEKGKDVELRCDPISGHTALYWYRQSLGQGLEFLIYFQGNSAPDKSGLPSDRFSAERTGGSVSTLTIQRTQQEDSAVYLCASTRGQGSYNEQFFGPGTRLTVL.

This rearrangement joins TRBV6-5 to TRBJ1-5, with a weak D call TRBD1 (5 bases). Trimming removed 6 bases from V and 1 base from J, with 10 bases in between. The CDR3 runs 14 residues. Germline V gene data show CDR1 as MNHEY and CDR2 as SVGAGI. The CDR3 DNA follows: TGTGCCAGCAGCTTTGACAGCAGCAATCAGCCCCAGCATTTT. The encoded protein is CASSFDSSNQPQHF.

The chain joins TRBV5-1 to TRBJ1-1; D remains unclear. Germline CDR1 SGHRS, CDR2 YFSETQ. The CDR3 extends over 15 amino acids. Trimming took off 0 bases at V and 0 bases at J, with 9 bases between the two ends. Written as DNA, the CDR3 is TGCGCCAGCAGCTTGGGCGGGGTCATGAACACTGAAGCTTTCTTT. It translates to CASSLGGVMNTEAFF.

The chain is built from TRBV7-2 and TRBJ2-2; 9 bases are a match to TRBD1. There are 15 residues in the CDR3. V lost 6 bases and J lost 4; bases outside the gene matches: 6. Germline V gives CDR1 SGHTA, CDR2 FQGNSA. CDR3 nucleotides: TGTGCCAGCAGTTCCGGGACAGGGTCCACCGGGGAGCTGTTTTTT. As protein: CASSSGTGSTGELFF.

The V gene is TRBV5-1, the J gene TRBJ2-1, with 11 bases that match TRBD2. The CDR3 has 15 residues. Trimming took 5 bases from V and 7 from J; bases not matched to a gene: 8. Per germline, CDR1 SGHRS and CDR2 YFSETQ. The CDR3 sequence is CASRTTSGGFNEQFF. The CDR3, as DNA: TGCGCCAGCAGAACAACTAGCGGGGGTTTTAATGAGCAGTTCTTC.

The rearrangement joins TRBV27 to TRBJ1-1; D unclear. With 5 bases removed from V and 3 bases from J, the gap between germline ends came to 10 bases. The V gene's germline CDR1 is MNHEY and CDR2 SMNVEV (reference sequence). CDR3 size: 13 residues. The CDR3 bases are TGTGCCAGCAGTGCTCGGGATTACACTGAAGCTTTCTTT. Amino acids: CASSARDYTEAFF.

The J gene is TRBJ1-1, the V gene TRBV6-6; a weak D match, TRBD1 (5 bases). The V end was cut by 6 bases, the J end by 7 bases, with 18 bases between. Per germline, CDR1 MNHNY and CDR2 SVGAGI (reference sequence). This CDR3 has 14 residues. The CDR3 coding sequence is TGTGCCAGCAGCCCCTCACGGGGGGGGGATGAAGCTTTCTTT. Translation gives CASSPSRGGDEAFF.

There are a few counts of this clone. The rearrangement links TRBV14 to TRBJ1-2; 10 nucleotides line up with TRBD1. J gave up 6 bases and V 0 bases, and 10 bases lay outside the gene matches. This CDR3 has 17 amino acids. Germline V gene data show CDR1 as SGHDN and CDR2 as FVKESK. CDR3 residues: CASSQDGPGQGFNGYTF. Written as DNA, the CDR3 is TGTGCCAGCAGCCAAGACGGACCGGGACAGGGGTTCAATGGCTACACCTTC.

The chain uses TRBV5-1 and TRBJ2-2, with TRBD1 matching 9 bases. The CDR3 extends over 15 amino acids. J lost 8 bases, V lost 4 bases, and 9 bases had no gene match. CDR1 is SGHRS, CDR2 YFSETQ, per germline. The CDR3 DNA sequence: TGCGCCAGCAGCATACAGGGGGCTACTTTAGGGGAGCTGTTTTTT. This translates into CASSIQGATLGELFF.

The genes are TRBV6-4 and TRBJ2-1; perhaps TRBD2 as D (6 bases). CDR1 is MRHNA and CDR2 is SNTAGT in the germline V gene. Trimming removed 4 bases at V and 12 bases at J, with 13 bases between. CDR3 length equals 12 residues. This CDR3 is CASSGSSGMQFF. The CDR3 DNA reads as TGTGCCAGCAGTGGGAGTAGCGGAATGCAGTTCTTC.

The chain recombines TRBV6-5 with TRBJ1-2; maybe TRBD1 (5 bases). The CDR3 loop spans 14 amino acids. The germline CDR1 and CDR2 sequences are MNHEY and SVGAGI. Trimming pared 5 bases from V and 8 bases from J, leaving 18 bases between. As DNA, the CDR3 is TGTGCCAGCAGTCCGACCCGGGGGGGTCGGGGCTACACCTTC. Translating it yields CASSPTRGGRGYTF.

This clone was found a few times. This chain links TRBV2 with TRBJ2-2; D is unclear. This CDR3 comprises 15 residues. Trimming took 6 bases from V and 0 from J, leaving 11 bases between them. CDR1 and CDR2 from the germline V gene are SNHLY and FYNNEI. The CDR3 is CASRELNPNTGELFF. DNA for the CDR3: TGTGCCAGCAGGGAGCTAAACCCGAACACCGGGGAGCTGTTTTTT.

The chain couples TRBV29-1 to TRBJ2-1; 8 bases are shared with TRBD2. The CDR3 sequence is 15 residues long. Germline CDR1 reads SQVTM; CDR2 reads ANQGSEA. Germline trimming cut 5 bases from V and 7 bases from J; bases unmatched to any gene: 13. CDR3 protein: CSVCAPRLAPNEQFF. CDR3 coding DNA: TGCAGCGTTTGTGCTCCGAGACTAGCGCCTAATGAGCAGTTCTTC.

The chain uses TRBV5-4 and TRBJ2-2; 11 bases are shared with TRBD2. The CDR3 consists of 16 residues. V was clipped by 4 bases and J by 1 base; unmatched bases: 3. CDR1 is SGHNT, CDR2 YYREEE, per germline (reference sequence). In DNA, the CDR3 is TGTGCCAGCAGCCGCGGGACTAGCGGGAACACCGGGGAGCTGTTTTTT. Translation gives CASSRGTSGNTGELFF.